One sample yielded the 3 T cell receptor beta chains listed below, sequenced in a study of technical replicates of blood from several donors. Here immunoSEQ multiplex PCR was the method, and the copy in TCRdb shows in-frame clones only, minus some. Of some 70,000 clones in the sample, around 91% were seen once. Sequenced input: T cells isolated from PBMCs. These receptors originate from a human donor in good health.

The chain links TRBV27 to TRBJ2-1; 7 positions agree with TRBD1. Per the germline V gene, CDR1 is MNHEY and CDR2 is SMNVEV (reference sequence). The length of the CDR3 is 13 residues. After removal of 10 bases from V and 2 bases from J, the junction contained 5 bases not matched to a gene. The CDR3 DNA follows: TGTGCCATAGGAACAGGGGCCTACAATGAGCAGTTCTTC. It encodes CAIGTGAYNEQFF.

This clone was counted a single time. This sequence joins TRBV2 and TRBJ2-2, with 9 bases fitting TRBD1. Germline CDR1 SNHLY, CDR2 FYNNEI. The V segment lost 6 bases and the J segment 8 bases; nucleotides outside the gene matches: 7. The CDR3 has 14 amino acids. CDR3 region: CASRAQGAAGELFF. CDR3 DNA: TGTGCCAGCAGAGCACAGGGGGCAGCAGGGGAGCTGTTTTTT.

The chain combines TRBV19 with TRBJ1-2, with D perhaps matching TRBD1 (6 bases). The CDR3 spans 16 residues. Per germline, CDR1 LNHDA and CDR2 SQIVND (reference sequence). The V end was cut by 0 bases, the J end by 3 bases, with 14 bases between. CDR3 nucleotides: TGTGCCAGTAGTATAGATTCTAACAGGGTTTACTATGGCTACACCTTC. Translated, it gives CASSIDSNRVYYGYTF.